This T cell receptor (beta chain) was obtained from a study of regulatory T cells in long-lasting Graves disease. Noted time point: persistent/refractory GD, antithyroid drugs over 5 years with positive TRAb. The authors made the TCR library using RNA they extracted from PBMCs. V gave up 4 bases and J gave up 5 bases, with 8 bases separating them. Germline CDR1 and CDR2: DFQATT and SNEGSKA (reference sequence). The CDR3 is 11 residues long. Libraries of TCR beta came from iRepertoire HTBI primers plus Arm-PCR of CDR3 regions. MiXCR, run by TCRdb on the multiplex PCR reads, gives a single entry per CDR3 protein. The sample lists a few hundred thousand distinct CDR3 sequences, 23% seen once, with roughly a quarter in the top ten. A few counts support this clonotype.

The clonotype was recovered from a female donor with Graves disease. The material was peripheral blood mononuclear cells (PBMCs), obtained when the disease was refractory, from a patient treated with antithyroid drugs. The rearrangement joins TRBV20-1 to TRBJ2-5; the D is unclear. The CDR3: CSAIFRETQYF. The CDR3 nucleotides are TGCAGTGCTATTTTCCGGGAGACCCAGTACTTC.